This T cell receptor beta chain was retrieved from a study of shared clonotypes between healthy human individuals. Some clones are missing from TCRdb's copy, which holds only in-frame ones; the method was immunoSEQ multiplex PCR. This table holds about 960,000 clones, roughly 72% found once. Germline CDR1 and CDR2: SEHNR and FQNEAQ (reference sequence). The CDR3 covers 16 residues. V was pared by 5 bases and J by 8 bases, with 13 bases of the junction left unmatched. Sequencing was performed on memory CD4+ T cells sorted from blood. Sample subset: CD45RA-negative fraction. The rearrangement joins TRBV7-9 to TRBJ2-1; 9 bases line up with TRBD1. This clonotype originated in a man aged 18 to 30 in good health. Written as DNA, the CDR3 is TGTGCCAGCAGCCCCGGGACAGGGAGAGGTGGTTATGAGCAGTTCTTC. Translating gives CASSPGTGRGGYEQFF.